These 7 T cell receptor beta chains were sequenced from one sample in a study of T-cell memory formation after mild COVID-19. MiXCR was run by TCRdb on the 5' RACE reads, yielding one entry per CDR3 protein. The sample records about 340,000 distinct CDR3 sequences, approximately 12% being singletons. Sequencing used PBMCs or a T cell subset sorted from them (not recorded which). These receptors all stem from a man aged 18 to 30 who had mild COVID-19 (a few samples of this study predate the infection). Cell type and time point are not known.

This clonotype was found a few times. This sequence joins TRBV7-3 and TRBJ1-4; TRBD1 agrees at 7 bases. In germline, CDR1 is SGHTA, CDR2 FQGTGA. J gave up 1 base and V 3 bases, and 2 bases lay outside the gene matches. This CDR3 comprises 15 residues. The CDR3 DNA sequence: TGTGCCAGCAGCTTGTCAGGGGGAACTAATGAAAAACTGTTTTTT. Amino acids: CASSLSGGTNEKLFF.

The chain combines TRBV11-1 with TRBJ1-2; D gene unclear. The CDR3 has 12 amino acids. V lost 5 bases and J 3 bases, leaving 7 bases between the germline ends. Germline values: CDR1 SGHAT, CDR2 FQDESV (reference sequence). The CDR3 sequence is CASSNGDYGYTF. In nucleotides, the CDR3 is TGTGCCAGCAGCAACGGGGACTATGGCTACACCTTC.

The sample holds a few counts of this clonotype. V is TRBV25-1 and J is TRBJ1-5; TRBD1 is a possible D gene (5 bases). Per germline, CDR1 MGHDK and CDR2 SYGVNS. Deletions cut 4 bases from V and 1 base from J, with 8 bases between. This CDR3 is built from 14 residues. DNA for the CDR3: TGTGCCAGCAGTGCAGGGACGAGCAATCAGCCCCAGCATTTT. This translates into CASSAGTSNQPQHF.

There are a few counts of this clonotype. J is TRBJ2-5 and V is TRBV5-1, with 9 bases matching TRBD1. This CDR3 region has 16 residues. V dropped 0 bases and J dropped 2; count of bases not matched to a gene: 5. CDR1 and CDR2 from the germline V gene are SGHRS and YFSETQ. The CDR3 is CASSLAGQGQQETQYF. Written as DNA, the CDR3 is TGCGCCAGCAGCTTGGCGGGACAGGGTCAGCAAGAGACCCAGTACTTC.

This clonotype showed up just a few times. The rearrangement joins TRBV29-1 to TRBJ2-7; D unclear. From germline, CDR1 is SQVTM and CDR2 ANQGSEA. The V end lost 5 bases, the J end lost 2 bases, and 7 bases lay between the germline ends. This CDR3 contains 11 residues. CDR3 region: CSVTTTYEQYF. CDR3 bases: TGCAGCGTTACGACGACCTACGAGCAGTACTTC.

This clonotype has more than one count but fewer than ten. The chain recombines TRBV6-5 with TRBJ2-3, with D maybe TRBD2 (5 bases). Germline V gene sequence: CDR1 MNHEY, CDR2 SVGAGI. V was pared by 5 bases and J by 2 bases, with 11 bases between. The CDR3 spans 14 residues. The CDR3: CASSHRESTDTQYF. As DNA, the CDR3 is TGTGCCAGCAGTCATAGGGAGTCCACAGATACGCAGTATTTT.

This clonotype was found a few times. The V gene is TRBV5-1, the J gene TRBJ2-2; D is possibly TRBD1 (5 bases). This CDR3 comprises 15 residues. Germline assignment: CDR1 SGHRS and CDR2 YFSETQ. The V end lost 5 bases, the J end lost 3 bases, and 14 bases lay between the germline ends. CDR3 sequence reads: CASRSVPGYTGELFF. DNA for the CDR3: TGCGCCAGCAGATCAGTCCCAGGGTACACCGGGGAGCTGTTTTTT.